The 32 T cell receptor beta chains in this list originate from one sample, sequenced in a study of T-cell reconstitution after alpha-beta-depleted transplantation in children. The authors prepared the TCRbeta library with unique molecular identifiers. TCRdb re-derived calls from the PCR reads in MiXCR, one entry per CDR3 protein. This sample has some 520,000 distinct CDR3 sequences, with approximately 32% found just once. The starting material was PBMCs from the stem cell graft donor, obtained from the stem cell graft. These receptors were taken from a human donor who donated a stem cell graft to a child with aplastic anemia.

V gene TRBV28 combines with J gene TRBJ2-3; 7 positions agree with TRBD1. The germline gives CDR1 MDHEN, CDR2 SYDVKM. This CDR3 has 16 residues. V shed 6 bases and J 1 base; nucleotides not matched to a gene: 10. The chain's CDR3 is CASRSPLGTGTDTQYF. DNA of the CDR3: TGTGCCAGCAGGTCCCCTCTCGGGACAGGCACAGATACGCAGTATTTT.

This sequence joins TRBV7-2 and TRBJ1-1; tentatively, D is TRBD1 (6 bases). Trimming removed 1 base at V and 1 base at J, with 10 bases between. This CDR3 contains 15 residues. Germline CDR1 reads SGHTA; CDR2 reads FQGNSA. CDR3 residues: CASSLDRDRNTEAFF. CDR3 nucleotide sequence: TGTGCCAGCAGCTTAGACAGGGATCGGAACACTGAAGCTTTCTTT.

This chain joins TRBV9 and TRBJ2-3; D perhaps matches TRBD2 (5 bases). The CDR3 extends over 14 amino acids. Germline loops: CDR1 SGDLS, CDR2 YYNGEE. V shed 7 bases and J shed 7 bases, with 19 bases lying between them. Here the CDR3 reads CASGDYDEMYTQYF. The CDR3 DNA follows: TGTGCCAGCGGAGACTACGATGAGATGTATACGCAGTATTTT.

This chain uses TRBV15 with TRBJ2-3; TRBD2 might be the D (5 bases). V shed 6 bases and J shed 0 bases, with 22 bases lying between them. Germline V gene sequence: CDR1 LNHNV, CDR2 YYDKDF (reference sequence). The CDR3 consists of 18 residues. CDR3 sequence: CATRGRGSRYPSTDTQYF. The CDR3 DNA sequence: TGTGCCACCAGGGGTCGGGGAAGTCGGTACCCTAGCACAGATACGCAGTATTTT.

This clonotype has just a few counts. The chain links TRBV7-2 to TRBJ2-1; perhaps TRBD2 as D (6 bases). Germline V CDR1 and CDR2: SGHTA, FQGNSA. Trimming removed 1 base from V and 5 bases from J, with 12 bases in between. This CDR3 contains 15 residues. The CDR3 reads CASSLVSGSNNEQFF. CDR3 nucleotides: TGTGCCAGCAGCTTAGTGAGCGGGTCGAACAATGAGCAGTTCTTC.

This chain uses TRBV9 with TRBJ2-1, with 15 bases that match TRBD2. V lost 0 bases to trimming and J lost 9 bases; unmatched junction nucleotides: 1. This CDR3 has 15 residues. Germline V lookup: CDR1 SGDLS, CDR2 YYNGEE. The CDR3 coding sequence is TGTGCCAGCAGCGTAGGGACTAGCGGGAGGGGTGAGCAGTTCTTC. This gives the protein CASSVGTSGRGEQFF.

V and J are TRBV27 and TRBJ2-7; TRBD1 aligns across 8 bases. Losses at the gene ends were 5 bases for V and 3 bases for J; bases not matched to a gene: 9. The CDR3 spans 15 residues. CDR1 and CDR2 from the germline V gene are MNHEY and SMNVEV (reference sequence). The DNA for the CDR3 is TGTGCCAGCAGTCATGGTCAGGGGGCCCTCTACGAGCAGTACTTC. This translates into CASSHGQGALYEQYF.

This clonotype came up a few times. The chain links TRBV29-1 to TRBJ2-1, with TRBD1 identical over 7 bases. In germline, CDR1 is SQVTM, CDR2 ANQGSEA. The CDR3 is made up of 12 amino acids. With V trimmed by 7 bases and J by 4 bases, 4 bases remained unmatched. The CDR3 reads CSADRRYNEQFF. CDR3 sequence (DNA): TGCAGCGCGGACAGGAGATACAATGAGCAGTTCTTC.

This clonotype was detected a few times. The V and J genes are TRBV27 and TRBJ2-2; D tentatively fits TRBD1 or TRBD2 (5 bases each). CDR3 size: 16 residues. Looked up from germline, CDR1 is MNHEY and CDR2 is SMNVEV (reference sequence). V was trimmed by 2 bases and J by 2 bases, leaving 12 bases between them. CDR3 DNA sequence: TGTGCCAGCAGTTTAACCGGGACGCCAAACACCGGGGAGCTGTTTTTT. Translation: CASSLTGTPNTGELFF.

The rearrangement uses TRBV18 and TRBJ2-3; D is unresolved. Germline lookup yields CDR1 KGHSH and CDR2 LQKENI. The ends were cut back, 4 bases at V and 2 bases at J, with 10 bases in the middle. CDR3 length: 14 residues. This chain's CDR3 is CASSLNTDTDTQYF. The CDR3 nucleotides are TGTGCCAGCTCACTAAACACAGACACAGATACGCAGTATTTT.

The chain combines TRBV20-1 with TRBJ1-3; D is uncertain. The CDR3 loop spans 13 amino acids. V lost 5 bases, J lost 4 bases, and 12 bases lay in between. Per germline, CDR1 DFQATT and CDR2 SNEGSKA (reference sequence). The CDR3 sequence: CSASAPRGNTIYF. The CDR3 region has the DNA TGCAGTGCTTCGGCCCCGCGCGGAAACACCATATATTTT.

This clonotype was counted a few times. The V and J genes are TRBV20-1 and TRBJ2-3; D possibly corresponds to TRBD1 (5 bases). Trimming pared 0 bases from V and 3 bases from J, leaving 10 bases between. This CDR3 has 14 amino acids. CDR1 DFQATT and CDR2 SNEGSKA come from the germline V gene (reference sequence). The CDR3 nucleotides are TGCAGTGCTAGAGAGGCCAGGGATACAGATACGCAGTATTTT. It specifies CSAREARDTDTQYF.

CDR3 DNA sequence: TGCAGCGTTGAGGGAAGTGGGGAGACCCAGTACTTC. Protein: CSVEGSGETQYF. The V and J genes are TRBV29-1 and TRBJ2-5; D gene uncertain. This CDR3 is 12 amino acids long. The germline V gene has CDR1 SQVTM and CDR2 ANQGSEA. The ends were cut back, 3 bases at V and 5 bases at J, with 10 bases in the middle.

The CDR3: CSAPTGAGANVLTF. As DNA, the CDR3 is TGCAGTGCCCCGACAGGGGCTGGGGCCAACGTCCTGACTTTC. The V call is TRBV20-1, the J call TRBJ2-6; 8 bases line up with TRBD1. Per germline, CDR1 DFQATT and CDR2 SNEGSKA (reference sequence). V shed 6 bases, J shed 2 bases, and the junction held 3 bases outside the gene matches. CDR3 length: 14 amino acids.

This sequence joins TRBV12-3 or TRBV12-4 and TRBJ1-1, with 8 nucleotides matching TRBD1. Trimming removed 4 bases from V and 3 bases from J; junction bases left unmatched: 4. The CDR3 is 14 residues long. CDR3 bases: TGTGCCAGCAGTTCCAGACAGGGGTACACTGAAGCTTTCTTT. Translation: CASSSRQGYTEAFF.

V and J are TRBV5-1 and TRBJ2-1; 8 nucleotides match TRBD2. The CDR3 extends over 15 amino acids. Germline assignment: CDR1 SGHRS and CDR2 YFSETQ. Unmatched junction bases numbered 13, after V lost 7 bases and J lost 7 bases. CDR3 in DNA: TGCGCCAGCGCCCCCGCAGCGGGAGTGAGGAATGAGCAGTTCTTC. Translated, it gives CASAPAAGVRNEQFF.

The CDR3 DNA sequence: TGTGCCAGCAGTTACAACCAGAACACCGGGGAGCTGTTTTTT. Amino acids: CASSYNQNTGELFF. The chain combines TRBV6-5 with TRBJ2-2; D ambiguous. The CDR3 totals 14 residues. Per germline, CDR1 MNHEY and CDR2 SVGAGI. Trimming cost V 2 bases and J 1 base, with 5 bases left between them.

The rearrangement links TRBV15 to TRBJ2-7; tentatively, D is TRBD1 (7 bases). V was pared by 5 bases and J by 3 bases, with 14 bases between. CDR3 length equals 14 residues. The V gene's germline CDR1 is LNHNV and CDR2 YYDKDF (reference sequence). The CDR3 DNA reads TGTGCCACCAGCGCGGGACAGTGGATCTACGAGCAGTACTTC. It yields the protein CATSAGQWIYEQYF.

This clonotype was detected a few times. The chain uses TRBV4-1 and TRBJ1-4, with 10 bases aligning to TRBD1. Losses at the gene ends were 4 bases for V and 7 bases for J; bases not matched to a gene: 9. The CDR3 runs 16 residues. Germline V gene data show CDR1 as MGHRA and CDR2 as YSYEKL. The CDR3 loop reads CASSRIDRGPSEKLFF. The CDR3 nucleotides read TGCGCCAGCAGCCGCATCGACAGGGGGCCGAGTGAAAAACTGTTTTTT.

The chain uses TRBV20-1 and TRBJ2-3; D is perhaps TRBD2 (6 bases). V was pared by 3 bases and J by 4 bases, with 20 bases between. The CDR3 consists of 16 residues. Per germline, CDR1 DFQATT and CDR2 SNEGSKA (reference sequence). In DNA, the CDR3 is TGCAGTGCTAGGGATTTTAGCGGAGTGGGTCCAGATACGCAGTATTTT. Translating it yields CSARDFSGVGPDTQYF.

This chain uses TRBV4-2 with TRBJ1-1, with D unclear. With 1 base removed from V and 2 bases from J, the gap between germline ends came to 11 bases. The V gene's germline CDR1 is LGHNA and CDR2 YNFKEQ. The CDR3 covers 15 residues. Written as DNA, the CDR3 is TGTGCCAGCAGCCAAGGAGTCGGCTCAAACACTGAAGCTTTCTTT. Its translation is CASSQGVGSNTEAFF.

This sequence joins TRBV7-9 and TRBJ2-3; D tentatively fits TRBD1 or TRBD2 (5 bases each). The CDR3 is made up of 14 amino acids. V lost 3 bases to trimming and J lost 4 bases, with 11 bases between them. Germline CDR1 is SEHNR and CDR2 is FQNEAQ (reference sequence). In DNA form, the CDR3 reads TGTGCCAGCAGCTTCGGGGCTGGGGCAGATACGCAGTATTTT. Amino acids: CASSFGAGADTQYF.

V usage is TRBV24-1 and J usage is TRBJ1-1; 9 bases match TRBD1. This CDR3 comprises 14 residues. With 5 bases clipped from V and 3 bases from J, the junction kept 3 bases outside the gene matches. Germline CDR1 is KGHDR and CDR2 is SFDVKD. CDR3 sequence (DNA): TGTGCCACCAGTGGACAGGGGGATCACACTGAAGCTTTCTTT. It yields the protein CATSGQGDHTEAFF.

V usage is TRBV7-2 and J usage is TRBJ1-4, with unresolved D. Trimming shortened V by 4 bases and J by 0 bases, and 9 bases separated the two germline ends. CDR1 is SGHTA and CDR2 is FQGNSA in the germline V gene. This CDR3 spans 15 amino acids. The CDR3 DNA reads as TGTGCCAGCAGCTCGGACGGTGCAACTAATGAAAAACTGTTTTTT. It translates to CASSSDGATNEKLFF.

There are a few counts of this clonotype. This chain joins TRBV9 and TRBJ2-3, with D perhaps given as TRBD1 or TRBD2 (5 bases each). The CDR3 spans 16 residues. Trimming removed 0 bases from V and 2 bases from J, with 13 bases in between. Germline values: CDR1 SGDLS, CDR2 YYNGEE. CDR3 nucleotide sequence: TGTGCCAGCAGCGTAGCTCCGGGGCGGAACACAGATACGCAGTATTTT. Its protein product is CASSVAPGRNTDTQYF.

The rearrangement links TRBV18 to TRBJ1-2, with a weak D call TRBD1 (5 bases). Trimming cost V 3 bases and J 0 bases, with 20 bases left between them. Looked up from germline, CDR1 is KGHSH and CDR2 is LQKENI. The CDR3 sequence is 18 residues long. Written as DNA, the CDR3 is TGTGCCAGCTCACCGTACACCCCCGGAGAAGGGGCTAACTATGGCTACACCTTC. This translates into CASSPYTPGEGANYGYTF.

This sequence joins TRBV12-3 or TRBV12-4 and TRBJ1-2, with D unclear. The V and J ends lost 0 bases and 4 bases respectively, with 9 bases between them. This CDR3 comprises 14 residues. The CDR3 protein is CASSLAARSYGYTF. The CDR3 nucleotides read TGTGCCAGCAGTTTAGCGGCCAGGTCCTATGGCTACACCTTC.

This clonotype was found once. The chain couples TRBV12-3 or TRBV12-4 to TRBJ2-5, with no clear D. V dropped 5 bases and J dropped 7 bases, with 14 bases sitting between them. This CDR3 comprises 13 residues. CDR3 coding DNA: TGTGCCAGCAGTCAAACGCCCGGTGGGACCCAGTACTTC. Translating gives CASSQTPGGTQYF.

This chain uses TRBV6-5 with TRBJ1-1; D might be TRBD1 (5 bases). The V end was cut by 2 bases, the J end by 4 bases, with 14 bases between. The CDR3 sequence is 15 residues long. Per germline, CDR1 MNHEY and CDR2 SVGAGI. The CDR3 region is CASSYTGQGVTEAFF. In DNA, the CDR3 is TGTGCCAGCAGTTACACTGGGCAGGGAGTCACTGAAGCTTTCTTT.

This clonotype came up many times. V is TRBV7-2 and J is TRBJ2-2; D is possibly TRBD2 (6 bases). The V gene lost 1 base and the J gene lost 0 bases, with 6 bases spanning the gap. The CDR3 length is 15 residues. The germline V gene encodes CDR1 SGHTA and CDR2 FQGNSA. The chain's CDR3 is CASSLGLANTGELFF. CDR3 bases: TGTGCCAGCAGCTTAGGACTAGCGAACACCGGGGAGCTGTTTTTT.

The chain joins TRBV20-1 to TRBJ2-1; 15 nucleotides align to TRBD2. Germline-derived CDR1 and CDR2 are DFQATT and SNEGSKA (reference sequence). The CDR3 has 14 residues. Trimming at V came to 6 bases and at J to 15 bases, leaving 12 bases not matched to a gene. CDR3 in DNA: TGCAGTGCAATACCGGGACTAGCGGGAGGAACATGGTTCTTC. Residues: CSAIPGLAGGTWFF.

The chain has TRBV5-1 and TRBJ1-6, with D possibly TRBD1 on 5 matching bases. The CDR3 runs 16 residues. CDR1 and CDR2 (germline): SGHRS, YFSETQ. Trimming left V 1 base short and J 5 bases short, with 13 bases between. The CDR3 sequence: CASSLRRGIDNSPLHF. In DNA form, the CDR3 reads TGCGCCAGCAGCTTGCGACGGGGGATTGATAATTCACCCCTCCACTTT.